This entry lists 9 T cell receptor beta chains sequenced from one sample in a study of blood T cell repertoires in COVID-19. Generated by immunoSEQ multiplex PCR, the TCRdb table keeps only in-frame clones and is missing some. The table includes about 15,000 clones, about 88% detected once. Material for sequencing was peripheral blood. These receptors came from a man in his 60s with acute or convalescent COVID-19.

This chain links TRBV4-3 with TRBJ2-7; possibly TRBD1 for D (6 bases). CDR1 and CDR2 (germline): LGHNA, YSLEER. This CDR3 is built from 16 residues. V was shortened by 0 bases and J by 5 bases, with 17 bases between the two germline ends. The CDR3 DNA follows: TGCGCCAGCAGCCAAGATATTAATTACAGGGCCAACGAGCAGTACTTC. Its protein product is CASSQDINYRANEQYF.

DNA of the CDR3: TGTGCCAGCAGCCCAGGGGGCGGGAAGGCCACTGAAGCTTTCTTT. It encodes CASSPGGGKATEAFF. The rearrangement joins TRBV11-3 to TRBJ1-1, with TRBD1 matching over 8 bases. The germline gives CDR1 SGHNT, CDR2 YENEEA. This CDR3 contains 15 residues. The V segment lost 5 bases and the J segment 4 bases; nucleotides outside the gene matches: 9.

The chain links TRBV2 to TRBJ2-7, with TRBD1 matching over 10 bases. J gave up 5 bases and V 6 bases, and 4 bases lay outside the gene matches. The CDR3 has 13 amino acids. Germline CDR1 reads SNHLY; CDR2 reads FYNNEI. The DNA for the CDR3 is TGTGCCAGCAGAAGGGACAGGGGAAACGAGCAGTACTTC. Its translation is CASRRDRGNEQYF.

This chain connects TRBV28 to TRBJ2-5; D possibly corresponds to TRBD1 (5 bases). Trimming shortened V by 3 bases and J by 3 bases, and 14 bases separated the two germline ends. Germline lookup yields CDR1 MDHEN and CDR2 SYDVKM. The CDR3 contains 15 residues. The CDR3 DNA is TGTGCCAGCAGTTTCCTGGCAGGGCTGAAAGAGACCCAGTACTTC. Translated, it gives CASSFLAGLKETQYF.

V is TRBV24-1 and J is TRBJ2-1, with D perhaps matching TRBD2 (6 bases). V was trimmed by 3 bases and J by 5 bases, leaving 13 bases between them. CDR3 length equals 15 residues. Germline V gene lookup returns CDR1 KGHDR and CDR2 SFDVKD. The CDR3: CATSDRGGINNEQFF. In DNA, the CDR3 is TGTGCCACCAGTGATCGCGGCGGGATTAACAATGAGCAGTTCTTC.

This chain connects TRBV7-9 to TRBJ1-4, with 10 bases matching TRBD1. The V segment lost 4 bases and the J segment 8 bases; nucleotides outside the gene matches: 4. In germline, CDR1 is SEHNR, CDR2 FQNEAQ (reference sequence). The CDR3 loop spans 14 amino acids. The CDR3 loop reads CASSSGTGDEKLFF. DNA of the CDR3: TGTGCCAGCAGCTCCGGGACAGGGGACGAAAAACTGTTTTTT.

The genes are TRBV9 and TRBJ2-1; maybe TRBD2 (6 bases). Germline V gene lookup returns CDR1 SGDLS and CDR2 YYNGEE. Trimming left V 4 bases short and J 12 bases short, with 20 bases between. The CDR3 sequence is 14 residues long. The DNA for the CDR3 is TGTGCCAGCAGCTTCCCTCCGGATCGGGGGTGGCAGTTCTTC. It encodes CASSFPPDRGWQFF.

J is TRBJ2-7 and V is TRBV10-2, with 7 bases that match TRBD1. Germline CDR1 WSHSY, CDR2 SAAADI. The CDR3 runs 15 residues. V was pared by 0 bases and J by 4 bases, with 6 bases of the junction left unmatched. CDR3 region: CASSESNRGIYEQYF. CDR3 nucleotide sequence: TGCGCCAGCAGTGAGTCGAACAGGGGAATTTACGAGCAGTACTTC.

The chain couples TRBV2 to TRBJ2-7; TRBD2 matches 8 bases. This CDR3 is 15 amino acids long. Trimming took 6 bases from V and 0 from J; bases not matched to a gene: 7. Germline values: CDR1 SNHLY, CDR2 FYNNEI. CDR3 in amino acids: CASRDSGVTSYEQYF. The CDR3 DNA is TGTGCCAGCAGAGATAGCGGGGTTACCTCCTACGAGCAGTACTTC.